The 23 T cell receptor beta chains in this list originate from one sample, sequenced in a study of cytomegalovirus exposure and HLA in healthy donors. The PCR made use of 60 Vbeta and 13 Jbeta primers. Some clones are missing from TCRdb's copy, which holds only in-frame ones; the method was immunoSEQ multiplex PCR. The sample comprises some 85,000 clones, roughly 80% of which are singletons, and roughly 4.5% rests with the top ten. Sequenced material: PBMCs. These receptors all come from a woman aged 40 to 50 in good health and CMV-seropositive.

This rearrangement joins TRBV6-5 to TRBJ2-2; unclear D gene. Germline V gene lookup returns CDR1 MNHEY and CDR2 SVGAGI. The length of the CDR3 is 12 residues. V was trimmed by 6 bases and J by 1 base, leaving 3 bases between them. CDR3 region: CASRRNTGELFF. The CDR3 coding sequence is TGTGCCAGCAGGAGGAACACCGGGGAGCTGTTTTTT.

The chain recombines TRBV6-5 with TRBJ1-3, with 7 bases lining up with TRBD1. Germline V gene sequence: CDR1 MNHEY, CDR2 SVGAGI. CDR3 length: 16 amino acids. With 3 bases clipped from V and 0 bases from J, the junction kept 5 bases outside the gene matches. The CDR3 DNA is TGTGCCAGCAGTTATGGACAGGCACCCTCTGGAAACACCATATATTTT. This translates into CASSYGQAPSGNTIYF.

The V gene is TRBV2, the J gene TRBJ2-7; 8 bases are shared with TRBD2. V trimming: 2 bases; J trimming: 0 bases; junction bases outside the gene matches: 3. CDR3 length: 15 residues. Germline values: CDR1 SNHLY, CDR2 FYNNEI. The chain's CDR3 is CASSEQSGSSYEQYF. The CDR3 nucleotides are TGTGCCAGCAGTGAACAAAGCGGGAGCTCCTACGAGCAGTACTTC.

The chain joins TRBV19 to TRBJ2-3; TRBD2 matches at 10 bases. V trimming: 6 bases; J trimming: 1 base; junction bases outside the gene matches: 7. Germline V gene data show CDR1 as LNHDA and CDR2 as SQIVND (reference sequence). This CDR3 is built from 16 residues. DNA for the CDR3: TGTGCCAGTAGGCCCCCAGGACTAGCGGGCACAGATACGCAGTATTTT. Protein product: CASRPPGLAGTDTQYF.

The chain employs TRBV7-9 and TRBJ1-3; D perhaps matches TRBD1 (5 bases). CDR1 is SEHNR and CDR2 is FQNEAQ in the germline V gene (reference sequence). Trimming removed 5 bases from V and 0 bases from J, with 20 bases in between. The CDR3 length is 18 residues. This CDR3 is CASSPEGRGRSSGNTIYF. CDR3 in DNA: TGTGCCAGCAGCCCGGAAGGGAGGGGTCGCTCCTCTGGAAACACCATATATTTT.

In its sample, this clone was seen a few times. The chain joins TRBV6-1 to TRBJ1-2, with D tentatively TRBD1 (5 bases). Trimming removed 0 bases at V and 8 bases at J, with 16 bases between. Germline assignment: CDR1 MNHNS and CDR2 SASEGT. This CDR3 region has 15 residues. The CDR3, as DNA: TGTGCCAGCAGTGAAGCCCATTCCAGGGAGGGAGGCTACACCTTC. Translated: CASSEAHSREGGYTF.

This chain connects TRBV11-3 to TRBJ2-5; 11 bases match TRBD1. The trim removed 5 bases at V and 11 bases at J, leaving 13 bases unmatched. Per the germline V gene, CDR1 is SGHNT and CDR2 is YENEEA. The CDR3 loop spans 15 amino acids. CDR3 coding DNA: TGTGCCAGCAGCACCGGGGACAGGGGGATTTGGGAGCAGTACTTC. This codes for CASSTGDRGIWEQYF.

The V gene is TRBV7-9, the J gene TRBJ2-7; 8 bases fit TRBD2. The germline CDR1 and CDR2 sequences are SEHNR and FQNEAQ (reference sequence). CDR3 length: 14 residues. Trimming removed 3 bases from V and 0 bases from J; junction bases left unmatched: 1. The CDR3 region is CASSFSGNSYEQYF. The CDR3 DNA sequence: TGTGCCAGCAGCTTTAGCGGGAACTCCTACGAGCAGTACTTC.

The chain has TRBV5-4 and TRBJ2-7; TRBD1 matches 8 bases. V dropped 4 bases and J dropped 7; count of bases not matched to a gene: 13. The CDR3 contains 15 residues. CDR1 and CDR2 from the germline V gene are SGHNT and YYREEE (reference sequence). The CDR3 nucleotides are TGTGCCAGCAGCCGACAGGGGACCCTTCAAGGGGAGCAGTACTTC. Its protein product is CASSRQGTLQGEQYF. The full variable domain, in which reference TRBV5-4 and TRBJ2-7 provide the parts outside the CDR3, is ETGVTQSPTHLIKTRGQQVTLRCSSQSGHNTVSWYQQALGQGPQFIFQYYREEENGRGNFPPRFSGLQFPNYSSELNVNALELDDSALYLCASSRQGTLQGEQYFGPGTRLTVT.

The genes are TRBV5-1 and TRBJ2-7, with D possibly being TRBD2 (5 bases). The germline V and J ends were trimmed by 3 bases and 2 bases, with 15 bases remaining between them. The CDR3 is 15 amino acids. The germline CDR1 and CDR2 sequences are SGHRS and YFSETQ. The DNA for the CDR3 is TGCGCCAGCAGCTACGAGGGAACGCGACCCTACGAGCAGTACTTC. The encoded protein is CASSYEGTRPYEQYF. Variable domain in full (rest from reference TRBV5-1 and TRBJ2-7): KAGVTQTPRYLIKTRGQQVTLSCSPISGHRSVSWYQQTPGQGLQFLFEYFSETQRNKGNFPGRFSGRQFSNSRSEMNVSTLELGDSALYLCASSYEGTRPYEQYFGPGTRLTVT.

The chain carries TRBV11-2 and TRBJ2-7, with TRBD1 identical over 8 bases. The J segment lost 4 bases and the V segment lost 5 bases, leaving 10 bases of the junction unmatched. The CDR3 spans 15 residues. Germline V CDR1 and CDR2: SGHAT, FQNNGV. CDR3 amino acids: CASSPPGRGHYEQYF. CDR3 DNA sequence: TGTGCCAGCAGCCCTCCGGGCAGGGGGCATTACGAGCAGTACTTC. The whole variable domain, remainder taken from reference TRBV11-2 and TRBJ2-7, is EAGVAQSPRYKIIEKRQSVAFWCNPISGHATLYWYQQILGQGPKLLIQFQNNGVVDDSQLPKDRFSAERLKGVDSTLKIQPAKLEDSAVYLCASSPPGRGHYEQYFGPGTRLTVT.

The chain links TRBV6-6 to TRBJ1-2, with TRBD1 identical over 8 bases. Unmatched junction bases numbered 12, after V lost 5 bases and J lost 4 bases. Germline-derived CDR1 and CDR2 are MNHNY and SVGAGI (reference sequence). The CDR3 extends over 16 amino acids. CDR3: CASSQRTGSSIYGYTF. The DNA for the CDR3 is TGTGCCAGCAGTCAGAGGACAGGGTCCTCTATCTATGGCTACACCTTC.

This sequence joins TRBV30 and TRBJ2-1; D not resolved. Germline-derived CDR1 and CDR2 are GTSNPN and SVGIG (reference sequence). The CDR3 has 11 residues. V was clipped by 2 bases and J by 9 bases, with 8 bases between them. CDR3 region: CAWSPAAEQFF. The CDR3 nucleotides are TGTGCCTGGAGTCCTGCGGCTGAGCAGTTCTTC.

The gene calls are TRBV6-4 and TRBJ2-1; 9 positions agree with TRBD2. The junction had 9 bases not matched to a gene; V was cut back by 5 bases and J by 7 bases. This CDR3 region has 15 residues. Germline-derived CDR1 and CDR2 are MRHNA and SNTAGT. In nucleotides, the CDR3 is TGTGCCAGCAGTCATGTAGCGGGAGATCGTAATGAGCAGTTCTTC. Translating it yields CASSHVAGDRNEQFF.

The gene calls are TRBV29-1 and TRBJ2-7; 9 positions agree with TRBD2. Germline CDR1 reads SQVTM; CDR2 reads ANQGSEA. The trim removed 6 bases at V and 6 bases at J, leaving 9 bases unmatched. The CDR3 consists of 13 residues. CDR3 sequence reads: CSVGSGRTGEQYF. The CDR3 bases are TGCAGCGTCGGTAGCGGGAGAACCGGCGAGCAGTACTTC.

This clone was seen just once. The chain has TRBV11-3 and TRBJ2-1, with 9 bases matching TRBD2. The CDR3 runs to 15 residues. CDR1 and CDR2 from the germline V gene are SGHNT and YENEEA. V lost 5 bases, J lost 8 bases, and 10 bases stayed unmatched. The CDR3 here is CASSPGAGGVHEQFF. The CDR3 DNA follows: TGTGCCAGCAGCCCCGGGGCGGGGGGGGTCCATGAGCAGTTCTTC.

This clone was picked up a small number of times. The chain carries TRBV5-6 and TRBJ1-4, with 9 nucleotides matching TRBD1. The V segment lost 4 bases and the J segment 5 bases; nucleotides outside the gene matches: 9. The CDR3 runs to 16 residues. Germline V lookup: CDR1 SGHDT, CDR2 YYEEEE. In nucleotides, the CDR3 is TGTGCCAGCAGCCCCCGTAGGACAGGGGAAAATGAAAAACTGTTTTTT. This sequence encodes CASSPRRTGENEKLFF.

In this sample, this clone turned up once. The gene calls are TRBV30 and TRBJ1-5; D possibly corresponds to TRBD1 (6 bases). V shed 1 base and J shed 4 bases, with 11 bases lying between them. There are 14 residues in the CDR3. The V gene's germline CDR1 is GTSNPN and CDR2 SVGIG (reference sequence). The chain's CDR3 is CAWSGGGANQPQHF. The DNA of the CDR3 is TGTGCCTGGAGTGGAGGGGGGGCGAATCAGCCCCAGCATTTT.

J is TRBJ2-1 and V is TRBV14; D ambiguous. The CDR3 totals 13 residues. With 5 bases removed from V and 2 bases from J, the gap between germline ends came to 7 bases. CDR1 SGHDN and CDR2 FVKESK come from the germline V gene. The chain's CDR3 is CASSSRPYNEQFF. For the CDR3, the DNA is TGTGCCAGCAGCTCCCGTCCCTACAATGAGCAGTTCTTC.

V gene TRBV6-5 combines with J gene TRBJ1-5; D possibly corresponds to TRBD1 (5 bases). V was clipped by 6 bases and J by 7 bases, with 13 bases between them. The CDR3 is 13 residues long. The germline CDR1 and CDR2 sequences are MNHEY and SVGAGI. The CDR3 protein is CASRTGSGQPQHF. CDR3 in DNA: TGTGCCAGCAGAACGGGCTCAGGGCAGCCCCAGCATTTT.

V is TRBV27 and J is TRBJ2-3; TRBD2 matches at 13 bases. CDR3 length: 18 residues. V was pared by 5 bases and J by 4 bases, with 12 bases of the junction left unmatched. In germline, CDR1 is MNHEY, CDR2 SMNVEV (reference sequence). CDR3 sequence: CASSKKGTTSGRSDTQYF. The CDR3 nucleotides read TGTGCCAGCAGTAAAAAAGGGACGACTAGCGGGAGGTCAGATACGCAGTATTTT.

This clone was found a few times. The chain joins TRBV7-9 to TRBJ2-1; 9 positions agree with TRBD1. The CDR3 spans 17 residues. Per the germline V gene, CDR1 is SEHNR and CDR2 is FQNEAQ (reference sequence). V was clipped by 4 bases and J by 3 bases; unmatched bases: 10. The CDR3 bases are TGTGCCAGCAGCTCGACCACCGGGACAGGGAACTACAATGAGCAGTTCTTC. It specifies CASSSTTGTGNYNEQFF.

This clone came up once. One junction end does not reproduce the germline sequence, and a read error may be involved. The chain links TRBV29-1 to TRBJ1-2; the match to TRBD1 covers 9 bases. Germline CDR1 and CDR2: SQVTM and ANQGSEA. This CDR3 is built from 13 residues. The CDR3 here is CSVDTRTGEGYAF. The CDR3 bases are TGCAGCGTTGATACCCGGACAGGGGAAGGCTACGCCTTC. The entire variable domain, with the rest obtained from reference TRBV29-1 and TRBJ1-2, is as follows: SAVISQKPSRDICQRGTSLTIQCQVDSQVTMMFWYRQQPGQSLTLIATANQGSEATYESGFVIDKFPISRPNLTFSTLTVSNMSPEDSSIYLCSVDTRTGEGYAFGSGTRLTVV.